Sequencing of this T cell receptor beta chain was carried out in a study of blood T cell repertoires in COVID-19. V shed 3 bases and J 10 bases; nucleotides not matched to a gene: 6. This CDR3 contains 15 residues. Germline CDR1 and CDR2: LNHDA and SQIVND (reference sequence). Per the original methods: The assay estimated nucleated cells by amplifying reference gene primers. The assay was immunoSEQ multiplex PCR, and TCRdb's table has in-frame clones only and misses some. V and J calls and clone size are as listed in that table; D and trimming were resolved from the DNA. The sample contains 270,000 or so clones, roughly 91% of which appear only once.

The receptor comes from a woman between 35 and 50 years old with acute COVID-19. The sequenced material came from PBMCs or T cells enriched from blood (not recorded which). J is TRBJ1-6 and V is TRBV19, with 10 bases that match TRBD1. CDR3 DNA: TGTGCCAGTAGTATCGACAGGGGGCGACGGTCACCCCTCCACTTT. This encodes CASSIDRGRRSPLHF.